Given below is one T cell receptor beta chain in context. Its antigen is still unknown. The sample belongs to a study of CXCR3-negative and CXCR3-positive naive CD8 T cells. The study sorted every CD8+ T cell subset in triplicate at under 350,000 cells each. Points from the study as a whole: Naive cells positive for CXCR3 carried more hydrophobic TRB CDR3s than CXCR3-negative ones. Naive subsets were similarly diverse, while memory CD8+ repertoires were much less diverse.

CDR3 size: 16 residues. Per germline, CDR1 SQVTM and CDR2 ANQGSEA. Preparation of TRB cDNA libraries relied on 5' RACE carrying UMI labels. TCRdb re-called the 5' RACE reads; one entry per CDR3 protein, DNA not given. The data include tens of thousands of distinct CDR3 sequences; the top ten clones carry around 5%. This receptor was taken from a human donor in good health. Some clones in this sample may be carry-over from other donors' samples. The chain joins TRBV29-1 to TRBJ2-3; TCRdb outputs TRBD2, but without DNA this stays unchecked. Sample: naive CXCR3+ CD8+ T cells from blood. Documented subset: CD45RO-CCR7+CD27+CD95- naive CD8+ T cells expressing CXCR3 (TNR3+). CDR3 in amino acids: CSVEMGGGYPTDTQYF.